These 30 T cell receptor beta chains came from one sample sequenced in a study of T cell repertoires in cytomegalovirus infection. Their cognate antigens are unknown. One entry per CDR3 protein results from TCRdb running MiXCR on the reads. The sample comprises around 900,000 distinct CDR3 sequences, roughly 30% of which are singletons, and around 15% rests with the top ten. This sample comprised cultured CD8+ T cells from PBMCs, obtained from culture after CMV antigen stimulation. Source of these receptors: a human donor in good health (CMV status not recorded). Some clones in this sample may be carry-over from other donors' samples.

The chain uses TRBV4-1 and TRBJ1-1; no firm D call. The germline gives CDR1 MGHRA, CDR2 YSYEKL. Trimming left V 1 base short and J 2 bases short, with 11 bases between. The CDR3 length is 15 residues. The CDR3 loop is CASSQAQVVNTEAFF. The CDR3 DNA sequence: TGCGCCAGCAGCCAAGCTCAAGTAGTAAACACTGAAGCTTTCTTT.

The sample holds a few counts of this clonotype. The rearrangement joins TRBV10-3 to TRBJ2-7; D is possibly TRBD1 (6 bases). This CDR3 has 13 amino acids. CDR1 and CDR2 (germline): ENHRY, SYGVKD. Between the trimmed V and J ends, which lost 1 base and 5 bases, there was a span of 9 bases. The CDR3: CAISELGGDEQYV. The DNA for the CDR3 is TGTGCCATCAGTGAGTTAGGGGGTGACGAGCAGTACGTC.

The sample holds a few counts of this clonotype. CDR3 in amino acids: CASSYSGATLNNEQFF. In DNA, the CDR3 is TGTGCCAGCAGTTACTCAGGGGCTACTTTAAACAATGAGCAGTTCTTC. V is TRBV6-5 and J is TRBJ2-1; possibly TRBD1 for D (5 bases). The CDR3 runs 16 residues. V was clipped by 0 bases and J by 5 bases, with 14 bases between them. The germline V gene encodes CDR1 MNHEY and CDR2 SVGAGI.

The V call is TRBV5-1, the J call TRBJ2-5, with D unresolved. The germline V gene has CDR1 SGHRS and CDR2 YFSETQ. The CDR3 extends over 13 amino acids. V shed 2 bases and J shed 4 bases, with 9 bases lying between them. Written as DNA, the CDR3 is TGCGCCAGCAGCTTAGAAAAAAGAGAGACCCAGTACTTC. Amino acid sequence: CASSLEKRETQYF.

This clonotype turned up a few times. The chain couples TRBV28 to TRBJ1-1, with 7 bases lining up with TRBD1. Germline V CDR1 and CDR2: MDHEN, SYDVKM. J lost 4 bases, V lost 6 bases, and 11 bases had no gene match. The CDR3 length is 15 residues. CDR3 coding DNA: TGTGCCAGCAGCTTCAGGGGGTGGGGTGCCACTGAAGCTTTCTTT. Residues: CASSFRGWGATEAFF.

This clonotype was seen only a few times. This chain joins TRBV4-3 and TRBJ2-3; 9 positions agree with TRBD1. Germline values: CDR1 LGHNA, CDR2 YSLEER. The CDR3 is made up of 14 amino acids. V gave up 2 bases and J gave up 5 bases; unmatched junction bases: 2. CDR3 amino acids: CASSQWDREDTQYF. The CDR3 DNA reads as TGCGCCAGCAGCCAATGGGACAGGGAAGATACGCAGTATTTT.

The J gene is TRBJ1-1, the V gene TRBV7-4; D is perhaps TRBD1 (5 bases). Germline loops: CDR1 SGHVT, CDR2 SQSDAQ. V was clipped by 3 bases and J by 3 bases, with 11 bases between them. The CDR3 runs 14 residues. The CDR3 region is CASSFLQEDTEAFF. DNA for the CDR3: TGTGCCAGCAGCTTTCTACAGGAGGACACTGAAGCTTTCTTT. The complete variable domain, with remaining parts taken from reference TRBV7-4 and TRBJ1-1, reads GAGVSQSPRYKVAKRGRDVALRCDSISGHVTLYWYRQTLGQGSEVLTYSQSDAQRDKSGRPSGRFSAERPERSVSTLKIQRTEQGDSAVYLCASSFLQEDTEAFFGQGTRLTVV.

This clonotype was seen once. The chain recombines TRBV6-2 or TRBV6-3 with TRBJ1-1; TRBD1 might be the D (6 bases). Trimming cost V 0 bases and J 5 bases, with 13 bases left between them. Germline V gene sequence: CDR1 MNHEY, CDR2 SVGEGT. CDR3 size: 15 residues. CDR3 loop: CASSYSNLGATEAFF. The DNA of the CDR3 is TGTGCCAGCAGTTACTCGAATCTGGGGGCAACTGAAGCTTTCTTT.

This clonotype turned up a few times. J is TRBJ1-2 and V is TRBV27, with D unclear. CDR1 and CDR2 from the germline V gene are MNHEY and SMNVEV (reference sequence). The CDR3 runs to 14 residues. Trimming took 5 bases from V and 4 from J, leaving 14 bases between them. The CDR3 DNA reads TGTGCCAGCAGTCCCAGCCGAATGCCCTATGGCTACACCTTC. Its protein is CASSPSRMPYGYTF.

This clonotype was observed many times. The genes are TRBV7-2 and TRBJ2-7, with D perhaps matching TRBD1 (6 bases). Germline V gene sequence: CDR1 SGHTA, CDR2 FQGNSA. V lost 0 bases and J lost 1, with 10 bases in between. This CDR3 is 15 amino acids long. CDR3 residues: CASSLAGQPSYEQYF. CDR3 nucleotides: TGTGCCAGCAGCTTAGCAGGACAGCCGTCCTACGAGCAGTACTTC.

This clonotype was found many times. This rearrangement joins TRBV7-6 to TRBJ2-1; D may be TRBD1 (5 bases). CDR1 and CDR2 (germline): SGHVS, FNYEAQ. There are 14 residues in the CDR3. V lost 2 bases to trimming and J lost 6 bases, with 11 bases between them. The CDR3 spells CASSLRRQSNEQFF. CDR3 nucleotide sequence: TGTGCCAGCAGCTTAAGGCGACAGAGCAATGAGCAGTTCTTC.

J is TRBJ2-3 and V is TRBV6-6; 12 bases fit TRBD2. The CDR3 consists of 18 residues. V dropped 8 bases and J dropped 0; count of bases not matched to a gene: 12. Germline-derived CDR1 and CDR2 are MNHNY and SVGAGI (reference sequence). CDR3 in amino acids: CASPRGGLAGTSTDTQYF. The CDR3 coding sequence is TGTGCCAGCCCGAGGGGAGGACTAGCGGGGACTAGCACAGATACGCAGTATTTT.

This clonotype was seen a handful of times. The rearrangement joins TRBV7-9 to TRBJ2-1; 7 nucleotides match TRBD2. The CDR3 spans 14 residues. Losses at the gene ends were 7 bases for V and 6 bases for J; bases not matched to a gene: 9. Germline assignment: CDR1 SEHNR and CDR2 FQNEAQ (reference sequence). The CDR3 protein is CASNWVGGVNEQFF. As DNA, the CDR3 is TGTGCCAGCAACTGGGTGGGGGGGGTCAATGAGCAGTTCTTC.

The chain links TRBV7-9 to TRBJ2-1; TRBD2 might be the D (7 bases). The CDR3 is 15 residues long. V lost 1 base to trimming and J lost 9 bases, with 16 bases between them. Germline lookup yields CDR1 SEHNR and CDR2 FQNEAQ (reference sequence). The CDR3 DNA reads TGTGCCAGCAGCTTAGGGGGGGGGCCGAAAGGTGAGCAGTTCTTC. Translated, it gives CASSLGGGPKGEQFF.

The rearrangement joins TRBV6-6 to TRBJ2-1; D not resolved. From germline, CDR1 is MNHNY and CDR2 SVGAGI (reference sequence). The CDR3 totals 12 residues. With 0 bases removed from V and 6 bases from J, the gap between germline ends came to 3 bases. As DNA, the CDR3 is TGTGCCAGCAGTTACTCTTTCAATGAGCAGTTCTTC. This sequence encodes CASSYSFNEQFF.

Comment on this clonotype: A read error may be the cause here, since a much bigger clone is one base away. The V call is TRBV13, the J call TRBJ1-1; a possible D gene is TRBD1 (6 bases). The CDR3 runs to 13 residues. Germline V gene lookup returns CDR1 PRHDT and CDR2 FYEKMQ (reference sequence). The ends were cut back, 8 bases at V and 0 bases at J, with 10 bases in the middle. CDR3 coding DNA: TGTGCCAGCCACAGGGAAATGAACACTGAAGCTTTCTTT. Amino acids: CASHREMNTEAFF.

The J gene is TRBJ2-7, the V gene TRBV15; D tentatively fits TRBD1 or TRBD2 (5 bases each). Trimming removed 2 bases at V and 5 bases at J, with 13 bases between. The CDR3 runs 14 residues. Germline V gives CDR1 LNHNV, CDR2 YYDKDF (reference sequence). The CDR3 loop reads CATSRLPGRDEQYV. The CDR3 nucleotides are TGTGCCACCAGCAGACTCCCGGGACGGGACGAGCAGTACGTC.

V gene TRBV27 combines with J gene TRBJ1-2; D call uncertain. The V end was cut by 7 bases, the J end by 3 bases, with 18 bases between. CDR1 and CDR2 from the germline V gene are MNHEY and SMNVEV (reference sequence). The CDR3 loop spans 15 amino acids. The CDR3 loop is CASTRGAYLDYGYTF. The CDR3 bases are TGTGCCAGCACCCGGGGTGCCTACCTCGACTATGGCTACACCTTC.

This clonotype was found a few times. CDR3 coding DNA: TGTGCCACCAGTGATTCGGCAGGGCGAGACACCGGGGAGCTGTTTTTT. Translating it yields CATSDSAGRDTGELFF. The chain employs TRBV24-1 and TRBJ2-2; a possible D gene is TRBD1 (5 bases). Germline V lookup: CDR1 KGHDR, CDR2 SFDVKD. This CDR3 is built from 16 residues. V lost 2 bases and J lost 3, with 12 bases in between.

The V gene is TRBV25-1, the J gene TRBJ1-2, with D possibly being TRBD1 (5 bases). Trimming pared 8 bases from V and 7 bases from J, leaving 14 bases between. The V gene's germline CDR1 is MGHDK and CDR2 SYGVNS. This CDR3 is 12 amino acids long. CDR3 in amino acids: CASSGLQFGYTF. The CDR3 DNA follows: TGTGCCAGCTCGGGACTCCAGTTTGGCTACACCTTC.

The gene calls are TRBV10-3 and TRBJ1-5; a weak D match, TRBD1 (6 bases). This CDR3 has 14 residues. CDR1 and CDR2 (germline): ENHRY, SYGVKD. The V end lost 8 bases, the J end lost 0 bases, and 11 bases lay between the germline ends. The CDR3, as DNA: TGTGCCATCGGCGGGGGCAGTAGCAATCAGCCCCAGCATTTT. Encoded protein: CAIGGGSSNQPQHF.

The gene calls are TRBV2 and TRBJ1-5; 7 bases are shared with TRBD1. V gave up 6 bases and J gave up 5 bases; unmatched junction bases: 16. The CDR3 loop spans 17 amino acids. Looked up from germline, CDR1 is SNHLY and CDR2 is FYNNEI. The CDR3 region is CASRTGTDYSSDQPQHF. Written as DNA, the CDR3 is TGTGCCAGCAGAACCGGGACAGATTATAGCAGCGATCAGCCCCAGCATTTT. The full variable domain, completed using reference TRBV2 and TRBJ1-5, is EPEVTQTPSHQVTQMGQEVILRCVPISNHLYFYWYRQILGQKVEFLVSFYNNEISEKSEIFDDQFSVERPDGSNFTLKIRSTKLEDSAMYFCASRTGTDYSSDQPQHFGDGTRLSIL.

This clonotype was recorded a few times. The genes are TRBV27 and TRBJ1-2, with a weak D call TRBD1 (5 bases). V was cut by 5 bases and J by 6 bases, with 28 bases left in between. Germline CDR1 reads MNHEY; CDR2 reads SMNVEV (reference sequence). The CDR3 is 18 residues long. The CDR3 loop is CASSGYPRGVRAANGYTF. The CDR3 nucleotides are TGTGCCAGCAGTGGGTATCCCCGAGGAGTCAGGGCGGCCAATGGCTACACCTTC.

V gene TRBV7-6 combines with J gene TRBJ2-1; D is perhaps TRBD1 or TRBD2 (6 bases each). The length of the CDR3 is 18 residues. Between the trimmed V and J ends, which lost 5 bases and 1 base, there was a span of 21 bases. From germline, CDR1 is SGHVS and CDR2 FNYEAQ. CDR3 in amino acids: CASSRNLPGGPSYNEQFF. The CDR3 nucleotides read TGTGCCAGCAGCCGAAATCTCCCCGGGGGCCCTTCCTACAATGAGCAGTTCTTC.

This chain joins TRBV11-2 and TRBJ2-5; D gene unclear. This CDR3 is built from 11 residues. Germline V gene data show CDR1 as SGHAT and CDR2 as FQNNGV. Trimming removed 3 bases from V and 9 bases from J, with 8 bases in between. The CDR3 protein is CASSFGTAQYF. The CDR3 bases are TGTGCCAGCAGCTTTGGTACGGCCCAGTACTTC.

This clonotype was detected only a few times. V and J are TRBV20-1 and TRBJ1-5; D not certain. This CDR3 spans 16 amino acids. Germline V lookup: CDR1 DFQATT, CDR2 SNEGSKA (reference sequence). Trimming stripped 1 base from V and 2 bases from J, with 15 bases between. CDR3 residues: CSARVGVAQRNQPQHF. In DNA form, the CDR3 reads TGCAGTGCTAGAGTGGGCGTGGCACAGCGCAATCAGCCCCAGCATTTT.

V and J are TRBV6-5 and TRBJ1-2; TRBD1 aligns across 7 bases. This CDR3 contains 15 residues. Germline V lookup: CDR1 MNHEY, CDR2 SVGAGI. With V trimmed by 5 bases and J by 4 bases, 10 bases remained unmatched. CDR3 residues: CASSPTPGQIYGYTF. The CDR3 DNA follows: TGTGCCAGCAGTCCCACCCCGGGACAGATCTATGGCTACACCTTC.

The sample holds a few counts of this clonotype. The V gene is TRBV7-6, the J gene TRBJ2-7; D might be TRBD2 (7 bases). Trimming stripped 1 base from V and 2 bases from J, with 21 bases between. The CDR3 extends over 18 amino acids. Germline V lookup: CDR1 SGHVS, CDR2 FNYEAQ. CDR3 DNA: TGTGCCAGCAGCTTAGTTGGGGGGGCCGAAACTAAAGCCTACGAGCAGTACTTC. Its protein is CASSLVGGAETKAYEQYF.

This clonotype was seen a few times. The chain joins TRBV6-6 to TRBJ1-3; 7 positions match TRBD1. In germline, CDR1 is MNHNY, CDR2 SVGAGI (reference sequence). V was clipped by 7 bases and J by 0 bases; unmatched bases: 6. The CDR3 runs to 15 residues. The CDR3 region has the DNA TGTGCCAGCAAAGGGACAGACAACTCTGGAAACACCATATATTTT. Translation: CASKGTDNSGNTIYF.

This clonotype was observed a few times. The chain combines TRBV12-5 with TRBJ1-3; possible D gene TRBD1, 5 bases. Germline V CDR1 and CDR2: LGHNT, FRNRAP. The CDR3 contains 16 residues. Deletions cut 0 bases from V and 3 bases from J, with 12 bases between. CDR3 sequence (DNA): TGTGCTAGTGGTTTGGTATGGGGGGGTTATGGAAACACCATATATTTT. Amino acids: CASGLVWGGYGNTIYF.